This TCR beta chain stems from a study of T cell repertoires in cytomegalovirus infection. Broader study findings: CMV-specific TCR beta clonotypes restricted by HLA-C were the ones dominating the ex vivo response. Based on cumulative public TCR beta family frequency, carriers of CMV plus the relevant HLA were identified.

TCRdb itself ran the reads through MiXCR, one entry per CDR3 protein. The sample has about 320,000 distinct CDR3 sequences, 8% to 10% seen once. As to this clonotype: Its antigen is still unknown.

This TCR was sampled from a human donor in good health (CMV status not recorded). Some clones in this sample may be carry-over from other donors' samples. Input material: PBMCs.

The CDR3 DNA follows: TGTGCCAGCAACGGCAGGTCTTCCACCGGGGAGCTGTTTTTT. Its translation: CASNGRSSTGELFF. The chain has TRBV6-6 and TRBJ2-2; no clear D gene. The CDR3 is 14 residues long. Germline loops: CDR1 MNHNY, CDR2 SVGAGI (reference sequence). V was shortened by 7 bases and J by 4 bases, with 13 bases between the two germline ends.